This T cell receptor beta chain derives from a study of T-cell reconstitution after alpha-beta-depleted transplantation in children. Remarks on this clonotype: Its antigen is unknown.

V was clipped by 0 bases and J by 2 bases, with 12 bases between them. The CDR3 is 15 residues long. Germline lookup yields CDR1 SGHRS and CDR2 YFSETQ. For TCRbeta, the library was prepared with unique molecular identifiers. TCRdb reprocessed the PCR reads via MiXCR and lists one record per CDR3 protein. Among 700,000 to 950,000 distinct CDR3 sequences, roughly 16% were seen once, and the ten largest hold roughly 5%. Whole-study results and caveats: Newly produced T cells mostly provided counts and TCRbeta diversity after one year, as hyperexpanded clones declined.

The receptor was isolated from a male patient between 10 and 17 years old who had a stem cell transplant for acute lymphoblastic leukemia, so the T cells may come from the graft donor. The material was PBMCs, mostly from graft donor cells, obtained 360 days after TCRalphabeta/CD19-depleted stem cell transplant. The chain recombines TRBV5-1 with TRBJ2-7; D is perhaps TRBD2 (5 bases). CDR3 sequence: CASSLALALAYEQYF. DNA for the CDR3: TGCGCCAGCAGCTTGGCGTTAGCGCTAGCCTACGAGCAGTACTTC.